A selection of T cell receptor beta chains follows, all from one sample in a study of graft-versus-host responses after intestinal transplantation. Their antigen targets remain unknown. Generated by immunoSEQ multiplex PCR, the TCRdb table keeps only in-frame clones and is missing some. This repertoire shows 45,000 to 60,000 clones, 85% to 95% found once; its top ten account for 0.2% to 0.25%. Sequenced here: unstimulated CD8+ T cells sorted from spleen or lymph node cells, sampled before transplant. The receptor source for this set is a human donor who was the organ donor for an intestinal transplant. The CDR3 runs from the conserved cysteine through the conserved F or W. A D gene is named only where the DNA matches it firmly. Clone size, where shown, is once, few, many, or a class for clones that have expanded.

TGTGCCAGCAGCTTACGGACCGCAACCTCCTACGAGCAGTACTTC,CASSLRTATSYEQYF,NA,TRBV13,TRBJ2-7,NA
TGTGCCAGCAGTTACCCGAGCGGGGGGACCTACAATGAGCAGTTCTTC,CASSYPSGGTYNEQFF,NA,TRBV6-5,TRBJ2-1,TRBD2
TGTGCCAGCAGCTTAACTTCCGGCACCGGGGAGCTGTTTTTT,CASSLTSGTGELFF,NA,TRBV7-9,TRBJ2-2,NA
TGCAGCGTTGTCCTGCCAGGGGAGGGAAACTATGGCTACACCTTC,CSVVLPGEGNYGYTF,NA,TRBV29-1,TRBJ1-2,NA
TGCGCCAGCAGCTTGACAGGGGTCTCAACTGAAGCTTTCTTT,CASSLTGVSTEAFF,NA,TRBV5-1,TRBJ1-1,TRBD1
TGTGCCAGCAGCTCCCTCCACGACGGGAACACTGAAGCTTTCTTT,CASSSLHDGNTEAFF,NA,TRBV7-2,TRBJ1-1,NA
TGTGCAAGTCGCTTTCGCGCTGAAGCTTTCTTT,CASRFRAEAFF,once,TRBV12-2,TRBJ1-1,NA
TGTGCCAGCAGCGTAACCGGGTTTGGGCCGGTCTACAATGAGCAGTTCTTC,CASSVTGFGPVYNEQFF,NA,TRBV9,TRBJ2-1,NA
TGCGCCAGCAGTGATCCCCGGGCATCCGTTAGCACAGATACGCAGTATTTT,CASSDPRASVSTDTQYF,NA,TRBV10-1,TRBJ2-3,NA
TGCGCCAGCAGCTTCGGACAGCTGGCATCAATCTACGAGCAGTACTTC,CASSFGQLASIYEQYF,NA,TRBV5-1,TRBJ2-7,NA
TGCGCCAGCAGCCAAGTCCCAGCGGGGGGGATCGGGGAGCTGTTTTTT,CASSQVPAGGIGELFF,NA,TRBV4-1,TRBJ2-2,TRBD2
TGCAGCGGAGGACTAGCGGGGGCGAATGAGCAGTTCTTC,CSGGLAGANEQFF,NA,TRBV29-1,TRBJ2-1,TRBD2
TGCGCCAGCAGCTTGGTTGCGGCGGCATACCTTGACTATGGCTACACCTTC,CASSLVAAAYLDYGYTF,NA,TRBV5-1,TRBJ1-2,NA
TGTGCCAGCGGCGGGACAGGCTTGTCCGTCACCTACAATGAGCAGTTCTTC,CASGGTGLSVTYNEQFF,once,TRBV28,TRBJ2-1,TRBD1
TGTGCCAGCAGCGTAGGGGAGGGACTTGGAGAAAAACTGTTTTTT,CASSVGEGLGEKLFF,once,TRBV9,TRBJ1-4,NA
TGTGCCAGCAGCCCCTCGGACAGAATGGAGCCCCAGCATTTT,CASSPSDRMEPQHF,NA,TRBV28,TRBJ1-5,NA
TGTGCCAGCAGTTTCCCTCCGACGACAGGGGATGGTTCACCCCTCCACTTT,CASSFPPTTGDGSPLHF,NA,TRBV28,TRBJ1-6,TRBD1
TGTGCCACCAGCAGAGTTTCACCAGGGGCGTTCACAGATACGCAGTATTTT,CATSRVSPGAFTDTQYF,few,TRBV15,TRBJ2-3,NA
TGTGCCAGCAGCTTAGGGTTGGGGTCACCCCTCCACTTT,CASSLGLGSPLHF,NA,TRBV7-2,TRBJ1-6,NA
TGTGCCAGCAGCGCTAATGCCTCAGGCGATAATGAAAAACTGTTTTTT,CASSANASGDNEKLFF,NA,TRBV9,TRBJ1-4,NA
TGTGCCAGCAGCCCCGACTCCGGGGGGTGGTTGCAGGATACGCAGTATTTT,CASSPDSGGWLQDTQYF,NA,TRBV4-2,TRBJ2-3,TRBD2
TGTGCCAGCAGCTTAGGTGGGGGGGACGAGCAGTACTTC,CASSLGGGDEQYF,NA,TRBV7-9,TRBJ2-7,TRBD2
TGTGCCAGCAGTTGGGACTTCAATCAGCCCCAGCATTTT,CASSWDFNQPQHF,NA,TRBV27,TRBJ1-5,NA
TGCGCCAGCAGCCAATCCCCGGGACTAGCAATCCACGAGCAGTACTTC,CASSQSPGLAIHEQYF,NA,TRBV4-1,TRBJ2-7,TRBD2
TGTGCCAGCAGTGTGGGACAGGGGGCAACTGAAGCTTTCTTT,CASSVGQGATEAFF,NA,TRBV2,TRBJ1-1,TRBD1
TGTGCCAGCAGCTTTTCCGGGACAGTCAACACCGGGGAGCTGTTTTTT,CASSFSGTVNTGELFF,NA,TRBV7-9,TRBJ2-2,TRBD1
TGTGCCAGCAGTTACATAGAGCCGTCCTATAATTCACCCCTCCACTTT,CASSYIEPSYNSPLHF,once,TRBV6-5,TRBJ1-6,NA
TGTGCCAGCAGCGGATCTATGGGGGTTGCTCCTGAAGCTTTCTTT,CASSGSMGVAPEAFF,NA,TRBV9,TRBJ1-1,NA
TGTGCCAGCAGTTCCGTCGACATTCTTTCTAAAGACAATGAGCAGTTCTTC,CASSSVDILSKDNEQFF,NA,TRBV28,TRBJ2-1,NA
TGTGCCAGCAGCCCGCTCATAGGGGGGAACACAGATACGCAGTATTTT,CASSPLIGGNTDTQYF,NA,TRBV7-3,TRBJ2-3,NA
TGTGCCAGCAGTTCGGGACAACATAATTCACCCCTCCACTTT,CASSSGQHNSPLHF,NA,TRBV28,TRBJ1-6,NA
TGTGCCATCAATTCCGGGACAGGGGTAGGGGACACTGAAGCTTTCTTT,CAINSGTGVGDTEAFF,NA,TRBV10-3,TRBJ1-1,TRBD1
TGTGCCAGCAGTGAAGCGCTTGAAGGTAGACTCTACGAGCAGTACTTC,CASSEALEGRLYEQYF,NA,TRBV2,TRBJ2-7,NA
TGTGCCAGCTCTTCTCCAGGGAGTAATGAAAAACTGTTTTTT,CASSSPGSNEKLFF,NA,TRBV27,TRBJ1-4,NA
TGTGCCACCAGCAGGGATCGAACTAGCGGGGGGGCCGGGGAGCTGTTTTTT,CATSRDRTSGGAGELFF,NA,TRBV15,TRBJ2-2,TRBD2
TGTGCCTGGATGGGGACCAAAAACATTCAGTACTTC,CAWMGTKNIQYF,NA,TRBV30,TRBJ2-4,NA
TGTGCCAGCAGCTTCCCAGGGGTGGACTATGGCTACACCTTC,CASSFPGVDYGYTF,few,TRBV5-6,TRBJ1-2,NA
TGTGCCAGCAGTTCTCGGGGAGCGGGACAGTATCCCTACGAGCAGTACTTC,CASSSRGAGQYPYEQYF,NA,TRBV28,TRBJ2-7,NA
TGTGCCAGCAGCACAAGAGTTAAAACAGGGTCTGGGGCCAACGTCCTGACTTTC,CASSTRVKTGSGANVLTF,NA,TRBV9,TRBJ2-6,NA
TGTGCCAGCAGCTACTCGGGAGGTTATGGCTACACCTTC,CASSYSGGYGYTF,NA,TRBV6-7,TRBJ1-2,NA
TGTGCCAGCAGCTTGGTGCCCTACGAGCAGTACTTC,CASSLVPYEQYF,NA,TRBV5-4,TRBJ2-7,NA
TGCGCCAGCAGTCAATCGAATTGGTATTTGGACAGCACAATCCACTACGAGCAGTACTTC,CASSQSNWYLDSTIHYEQYF,NA,TRBV23-1,TRBJ2-7,NA
TGTGCCAGCAGTTTATCGAGCCTAAGAGAGACCCAGTACTTC,CASSLSSLRETQYF,NA,TRBV27,TRBJ2-5,NA
TGTGCCAGCAGCGTAGAGGCTCCCCGGGAGCAGTTCTTC,CASSVEAPREQFF,NA,TRBV9,TRBJ2-1,NA
TGTGCCAGCAGTTTAGGAGCCTACTACGAGCAGTACTTC,CASSLGAYYEQYF,NA,TRBV27,TRBJ2-7,NA
TGTGCCAGCTCACCCTCCTCGTACGAGCAGTACTTC,CASSPSSYEQYF,NA,TRBV18,TRBJ2-7,NA
TGTGCCAGCAGCTTCGGGGCGGACGAGCAGTACTTC,CASSFGADEQYF,NA,TRBV11-2,TRBJ2-7,NA
TGCGCCAGCAGCCAAGGTTCCTCCGGGACAGGGTCCTACGAGCAGTACTTC,CASSQGSSGTGSYEQYF,NA,TRBV4-1,TRBJ2-7,TRBD1
TGTGCCAGCTCATCCGACGACTACGAGCAGTACTTC,CASSSDDYEQYF,once,TRBV18,TRBJ2-7,NA
TGCGCCAGCGCAACGGTCGGAAATGAGCAGTTCTTC,CASATVGNEQFF,NA,TRBV5-1,TRBJ2-1,NA
TGTGCCAGCAGCTCCCTCCTGGACAGGGATGGCTACACCTTC,CASSSLLDRDGYTF,once,TRBV11-3,TRBJ1-2,TRBD1
TGTGCCAGCAGCTTAGATATAGTCGCTTTCTTT,CASSLDIVAFF,NA,TRBV11-2,TRBJ1-1,NA
TGTGCCAGCAGCCCCCAGGGGGGGGGAGGCACCGGGGAGCTGTTTTTT,CASSPQGGGGTGELFF,once,TRBV7-3,TRBJ2-2,NA
TGCGCCAGCCAGGGGCCGAGGGGGACCCAGTACTTC,CASQGPRGTQYF,once,TRBV4-1,TRBJ2-5,NA
TGTGCCAGCAGCTTTGCTAGGGACGGGAACATCGGGACTGAAGCTTTCTTT,CASSFARDGNIGTEAFF,NA,TRBV7-9,TRBJ1-1,NA
TGTGCCAGCAGCTTAGAACTAGCGGGGGATACGCAGTATTTT,CASSLELAGDTQYF,NA,TRBV11-2,TRBJ2-3,TRBD2
TGTGCCAGCAGTCAGCCACCCACGCCAGGACTAGCGGGCACAGATACGCAGTATTTT,CASSQPPTPGLAGTDTQYF,NA,TRBV14,TRBJ2-3,TRBD2
TGTGCCAGCAGTTTCACGGGAAACACTGAAGCTTTCTTT,CASSFTGNTEAFF,NA,TRBV27,TRBJ1-1,NA
TGTGCCAGCACCCTACTAGCGGGGGGCTACAATGAGCAGTTCTTC,CASTLLAGGYNEQFF,NA,TRBV4-2,TRBJ2-1,TRBD2